This T cell receptor beta chain was documented in a study of blood T cell repertoires in COVID-19. At the level of the study: Samples of COVID-19 (acute and convalescent) were obtained from the United States, Italy and Spain. Sources were T cells, B-cell-depleted T cells, or PBMCs; the material itself was cDNA or gDNA.

With 7 bases removed from V and 3 bases from J, the gap between germline ends came to 7 bases. The V gene's germline CDR1 is MNHEY and CDR2 SVGAGI. The CDR3 spans 11 residues. Recovery meant two consecutive negative NP/OP PCR tests, professional clearance, or resolved symptoms. Per the original data handling: Reference gene primer amplification in the assay estimated nucleated cell counts. Only in-frame clones appear in the TCRdb table, and some are missing; sequencing was by immunoSEQ multiplex PCR. D and trimming were read from the DNA, whereas the V and J calls and clone size are those reported in that table. The sample shows about 360,000 clones, over 75% of them seen only once.

The sequenced sample was PBMCs or T cells enriched from blood (not recorded which). The chain joins TRBV6-5 to TRBJ2-7; D possibly corresponds to TRBD2 (5 bases). The clonotype originates from a man in his thirties or forties who had recovered from COVID-19. CDR3 nucleotides: TGTGCCAGCACTCGGGGCTACGAGCAGTACTTC. This encodes CASTRGYEQYF.